This T cell receptor (beta chain) was recovered during a study of beta chain features in type 1 diabetes. Study results and limitations: VDJ junctions in type 1 diabetes patients carried more deletions and fewer insertions. Significant though moderate, a shortening of TCRB CDR3s appeared in all four CD4+ subsets of Type 1 diabetes patients.

All of the isolated RNA was reverse transcribed, so expressed TCRB transcripts were sequenced. TCRdb keeps only in-frame clones here, not all; method: immunoSEQ multiplex PCR. In the table there are some 150,000 clones, about an eighth of which are singletons. For this clone: What it recognizes is unknown.

V shed 4 bases and J 7 bases; nucleotides not matched to a gene: 4. This CDR3 region has 15 residues. Germline V gene data show CDR1 as SGHTS and CDR2 as YDEGEE. This TCR derives from a man aged 18 to 30 with type 1 diabetes. The genes are TRBV5-8 and TRBJ2-1, with TRBD2 matching 14 bases. Sequenced: central memory CD4+ T cells from blood. CDR3 nucleotide sequence: TGTGCCAGCAGCGAAGGGACTAGCGGGGGAAATGAGCAGTTCTTC. Its protein is CASSEGTSGGNEQFF.